These 21 T cell receptor beta chains share one sample of origin, sequenced in a study of blood T cell repertoires in COVID-19. The protocol was immunoSEQ multiplex PCR, while the TCRdb copy is restricted to in-frame clones and leaves out a portion. The sample consists of about 310,000 clones, around 87% of them appearing once. The sequencing input was PBMCs or T cells enriched from blood (not recorded which). All receptors derive from a woman aged 18-35 years with acute COVID-19.

The V gene is TRBV7-2, the J gene TRBJ1-1; D call uncertain. Trimming left V 6 bases short and J 5 bases short, with 13 bases between. Germline V gives CDR1 SGHTA, CDR2 FQGNSA. This CDR3 has 13 residues. The CDR3 bases are TGTGCCAGCAGGTATAGTGCCGAGACTGAAGCTTTCTTT. This encodes CASRYSAETEAFF.

The chain is built from TRBV21-1 and TRBJ1-1; TRBD1 reflects the table's D call only, with no check against the DNA. TRBV21-1 represents a pseudogene. The CDR3 is made up of 19 amino acids. The CDR3 is CASSKIPGQGERRNTEAFF. The CDR3 region has the DNA TGTGCCAGCAGCAAAATCCCGGGACAGGGGGAAAGAAGGAACACTGAAGCTTTCTTT.

The chain joins TRBV18 to TRBJ1-5, with 12 bases identical to TRBD1. CDR3 length equals 15 residues. J was trimmed by 6 bases and V by 3 bases; bases with no gene match: 3. The germline V gene encodes CDR1 KGHSH and CDR2 LQKENI. This CDR3 reads CASSPGQGAGQPQHF. CDR3 bases: TGTGCCAGCTCACCGGGACAGGGGGCTGGTCAGCCCCAGCATTTT.

The rearrangement links TRBV29-1 to TRBJ1-2; 7 bases are a match to TRBD1. This CDR3 region has 13 residues. The J segment lost 3 bases and the V segment lost 3 bases, leaving 4 bases of the junction unmatched. Per the germline V gene, CDR1 is SQVTM and CDR2 is ANQGSEA. The CDR3 loop reads CSVETGTDYGYTF. CDR3 DNA sequence: TGCAGCGTTGAGACAGGGACTGACTATGGCTACACCTTC.

J is TRBJ2-7 and V is TRBV19; TRBD1 aligns across 9 bases. V was clipped by 4 bases and J by 2 bases; unmatched bases: 6. CDR1 LNHDA and CDR2 SQIVND come from the germline V gene (reference sequence). The CDR3 has 15 amino acids. CDR3 loop: CASSNLWTGAYEQYF. The CDR3 nucleotides read TGTGCCAGTAGTAATCTCTGGACAGGGGCCTACGAGCAGTACTTC. Using reference TRBV19 and TRBJ2-7 for the parts outside the CDR3, the full variable domain is DGGITQSPKYLFRKEGQNVTLSCEQNLNHDAMYWYRQDPGQGLRLIYYSQIVNDFQKGDIAEGYSVSREKKESFPLTVTSAQKNPTAFYLCASSNLWTGAYEQYFGPGTRLTVT.

This chain links TRBV6-6 with TRBJ2-7; possibly TRBD2 for D (6 bases). Germline V gene data show CDR1 as MNHNY and CDR2 as SVGAGI (reference sequence). The CDR3 runs 12 residues. V was clipped by 10 bases and J by 1 base, with 11 bases between them. CDR3 protein: CATRDFSYEQYF. DNA of the CDR3: TGTGCCACCCGGGACTTTTCCTACGAGCAGTACTTC.

The chain joins TRBV5-1 to TRBJ1-3; TRBD1 is a possible D gene (5 bases). CDR3 size: 14 residues. Trimming left V 1 base short and J 3 bases short, with 8 bases between. Per germline, CDR1 SGHRS and CDR2 YFSETQ. In DNA, the CDR3 is TGCGCCAGCAGCTTGAACCAGGGTGGAAACACCATATATTTT. It encodes CASSLNQGGNTIYF.

This CDR3 reads CASSERLAGPTDTQYF. DNA for the CDR3: TGTGCCAGCAGTGAACGGTTAGCGGGACCCACAGATACGCAGTATTTT. The chain couples TRBV2 to TRBJ2-3, with TRBD2 identical over 8 bases. Germline V gives CDR1 SNHLY, CDR2 FYNNEI. The CDR3 totals 16 residues. Trimming at V came to 2 bases and at J to 2 bases, leaving 6 bases not matched to a gene. Full variable domain (rest looked up from reference TRBV2 and TRBJ2-3): EPEVTQTPSHQVTQMGQEVILRCVPISNHLYFYWYRQILGQKVEFLVSFYNNEISEKSEIFDDQFSVERPDGSNFTLKIRSTKLEDSAMYFCASSERLAGPTDTQYFGPGTRLTVL.

The sample holds one count of this clone. V usage is TRBV6-5 and J usage is TRBJ1-2, with D possibly being TRBD1 (6 bases). The CDR3 is 15 residues long. Germline loops: CDR1 MNHEY, CDR2 SVGAGI. V was trimmed by 0 bases and J by 4 bases, leaving 12 bases between them. CDR3 sequence reads: CASSYSRTGTYGYTF. The CDR3 DNA follows: TGTGCCAGCAGTTACTCTCGCACAGGGACCTATGGCTACACCTTC.

J is TRBJ2-7 and V is TRBV7-2, with 7 bases fitting TRBD1. CDR3 length equals 12 residues. CDR1 and CDR2 (germline): SGHTA, FQGNSA. The trim removed 6 bases at V and 8 bases at J, leaving 7 bases unmatched. DNA of the CDR3: TGTGCCAGCAGTCTAATGGACAGGAAGCAGTACTTC. Residues: CASSLMDRKQYF. The full variable domain, in which reference TRBV7-2 and TRBJ2-7 provide the parts outside the CDR3, is GAGVSQSPSNKVTEKGKDVELRCDPISGHTALYWYRQSLGQGLEFLIYFQGNSAPDKSGLPSDRFSAERTGGSVSTLTIQRTQQEDSAVYLCASSLMDRKQYFGPGTRLTVT.

J is TRBJ2-7 and V is TRBV28, with 9 bases lining up with TRBD2. Germline-derived CDR1 and CDR2 are MDHEN and SYDVKM. J was trimmed by 4 bases and V by 1 base; bases with no gene match: 8. This CDR3 spans 16 amino acids. CDR3 sequence: CASSLSYWTSEYEQYF. CDR3 DNA: TGTGCCAGCAGTTTATCCTACTGGACTAGCGAGTACGAGCAGTACTTC.

The sample holds a few counts of this clone. The chain uses TRBV7-9 and TRBJ1-1; TRBD1 matches at 9 bases. V lost 0 bases and J lost 3; bases outside the gene matches: 5. Germline V gene lookup returns CDR1 SEHNR and CDR2 FQNEAQ (reference sequence). The CDR3 length is 16 residues. CDR3 protein: CASSLAGTGLDTEAFF. As DNA, the CDR3 is TGTGCCAGCAGCTTAGCCGGGACAGGGTTGGACACTGAAGCTTTCTTT.

V usage is TRBV10-2 and J usage is TRBJ1-2, with 7 bases aligning to TRBD1. The CDR3 runs 16 residues. The germline CDR1 and CDR2 sequences are WSHSY and SAAADI. The V gene end was trimmed by 2 bases and the J gene end by 8 bases; junction bases not matched to a gene: 14. The CDR3 spells CASSEDRAVGPEGYTF. CDR3 sequence (DNA): TGCGCCAGCAGTGAGGACAGGGCTGTAGGTCCGGAAGGCTACACCTTC.

The chain combines TRBV27 with TRBJ1-4; possibly TRBD1 for D (6 bases). Trimming left V 2 bases short and J 6 bases short, with 10 bases between. The V gene's germline CDR1 is MNHEY and CDR2 SMNVEV (reference sequence). This CDR3 has 14 residues. The CDR3, as DNA: TGTGCCAGCAGTTTAGGCAGGGGTCATGAAAAACTGTTTTTT. Its translation: CASSLGRGHEKLFF.

V gene TRBV28 combines with J gene TRBJ2-1; 9 bases agree with TRBD2. CDR1 is MDHEN and CDR2 is SYDVKM in the germline V gene. This CDR3 is built from 17 residues. Trimming at V came to 3 bases and at J to 7 bases, leaving 13 bases not matched to a gene. CDR3 residues: CASSFPQGGRVSNEQFF. The CDR3 DNA reads as TGTGCCAGCAGTTTCCCCCAGGGCGGGAGGGTGTCGAATGAGCAGTTCTTC.

The chain combines TRBV7-9 with TRBJ1-4, with 10 bases matching TRBD1. V gave up 9 bases and J gave up 8 bases; unmatched junction bases: 12. This CDR3 spans 15 amino acids. CDR1 and CDR2 from the germline V gene are SEHNR and FQNEAQ (reference sequence). In nucleotides, the CDR3 is TGTGCCAGTGAGAACCGGGACAGGGGACGAGAAAAACTGTTTTTT. Translating it yields CASENRDRGREKLFF.

The chain links TRBV7-2 to TRBJ2-3; weak D call: TRBD2 (6 bases). The CDR3 extends over 17 amino acids. Trimming cost V 0 bases and J 5 bases, with 18 bases left between them. CDR1 and CDR2 (germline): SGHTA, FQGNSA. The CDR3 region has the DNA TGTGCCAGCAGCTTAGCCGGGACGTCGGGAGCCGTAGATACGCAGTATTTT. Protein sequence: CASSLAGTSGAVDTQYF.

This CDR3 is CASSFSLGQPREAFF. The DNA of the CDR3 is TGTGCCAGCAGCTTTAGCCTTGGACAGCCACGGGAAGCTTTCTTT. V gene TRBV7-2 combines with J gene TRBJ1-1, with a weak D call TRBD1 (6 bases). V lost 3 bases to trimming and J lost 8 bases, with 19 bases between them. CDR3 length equals 15 residues. Germline lookup yields CDR1 SGHTA and CDR2 FQGNSA.

The chain is built from TRBV7-9 and TRBJ2-6; the D is unclear. CDR3 length: 19 amino acids. Between the trimmed V and J ends, which lost 5 bases and 4 bases, there was a span of 24 bases. Germline values: CDR1 SEHNR, CDR2 FQNEAQ (reference sequence). The CDR3 DNA follows: TGTGCCAGCAGCCGGATCCGTGGCCCTGAGGCGTGGGGGGCCAACGTCCTGACTTTC. Encoded protein: CASSRIRGPEAWGANVLTF.

This clone was seen only once. The chain couples TRBV6-5 to TRBJ2-5; 13 nucleotides match TRBD2. Unmatched junction bases numbered 4, after V lost 11 bases and J lost 1 base. The germline CDR1 and CDR2 sequences are MNHEY and SVGAGI. This CDR3 region has 14 residues. CDR3 DNA sequence: TGTGCCGCCCGGACTAGCGGGGGCCAAGAGACCCAGTACTTC. Translating it yields CAARTSGGQETQYF.

V usage is TRBV28 and J usage is TRBJ1-2; 8 bases align to TRBD1. The CDR3 runs 17 residues. V trimming: 6 bases; J trimming: 4 bases; junction bases outside the gene matches: 16. Germline values: CDR1 MDHEN, CDR2 SYDVKM. CDR3 sequence reads: CASSPFTSGQGFYGYTF. The CDR3 nucleotides are TGTGCCAGCAGCCCTTTTACCTCTGGACAGGGATTCTATGGCTACACCTTC.